The 18 T cell receptor beta chains presented below share a single source sample, sequenced in a study of T cell clones after liver transplantation. The table came from immunoSEQ multiplex PCR; TCRdb's copy has only in-frame clones and leaves some out. The top ten hold under 0.6% of the sample, which has 80,000 or so clones, around four fifths seen once. Here the sequenced sample was CD4+ T cells from blood, taken approximately 3.5 years after liver transplant. The receptor source for this set is a human patient who received a liver transplant. The graft donor may be the source of some T cells.

The V gene is TRBV5-6, the J gene TRBJ2-3; D may be TRBD1 (7 bases). V lost 6 bases and J lost 1, with 21 bases in between. CDR3 size: 17 residues. In germline, CDR1 is SGHDT, CDR2 YYEEEE. The CDR3 is CASIPRRGRGGTDTQYF. The CDR3 region has the DNA TGTGCCAGCATCCCTAGGAGGGGGCGCGGAGGCACAGATACGCAGTATTTT.

The V gene is TRBV7-2, the J gene TRBJ1-4; D possibly corresponds to TRBD1 (6 bases). This CDR3 spans 15 amino acids. V dropped 4 bases and J dropped 4 bases, with 13 bases sitting between them. Per the germline V gene, CDR1 is SGHTA and CDR2 is FQGNSA. CDR3 in DNA: TGTGCCAGCAGCTCTTACCGGGACATTAATGAAAAACTGTTTTTT. Protein sequence: CASSSYRDINEKLFF.

The chain links TRBV27 to TRBJ2-7, with a possible D match to TRBD2 (6 bases). Trimming removed 6 bases from V and 3 bases from J, with 15 bases in between. The length of the CDR3 is 14 residues. From germline, CDR1 is MNHEY and CDR2 SMNVEV (reference sequence). The chain's CDR3 is CASRTGGAFYEQYF. The DNA for the CDR3 is TGTGCCAGCAGGACCGGCGGGGCATTCTACGAGCAGTACTTC.

The chain uses TRBV19 and TRBJ2-1; D call uncertain. The CDR3 extends over 14 amino acids. V was clipped by 6 bases and J by 9 bases, with 18 bases between them. Germline CDR1 LNHDA, CDR2 SQIVND (reference sequence). CDR3 amino acids: CASRIQRDLGEQFF. The CDR3 nucleotides are TGTGCCAGTAGGATCCAGCGAGACTTGGGTGAGCAGTTCTTC. The complete variable domain, with remaining parts taken from reference TRBV19 and TRBJ2-1, reads DGGITQSPKYLFRKEGQNVTLSCEQNLNHDAMYWYRQDPGQGLRLIYYSQIVNDFQKGDIAEGYSVSREKKESFPLTVTSAQKNPTAFYLCASRIQRDLGEQFFGPGTRLTVL.

The chain uses TRBV7-2 and TRBJ1-1, with 9 bases aligning to TRBD1. Trimming at V came to 3 bases and at J to 0 bases, leaving 11 bases not matched to a gene. The germline gives CDR1 SGHTA, CDR2 FQGNSA. The CDR3 spans 18 residues. The CDR3 DNA is TGTGCCAGCAGCTTCCCCCGGACAGGGGTCTATCTGAACACTGAAGCTTTCTTT. It is translated as CASSFPRTGVYLNTEAFF.

V usage is TRBV28 and J usage is TRBJ2-3; unclear D gene. V lost 5 bases and J 0 bases, leaving 9 bases between the germline ends. Per germline, CDR1 MDHEN and CDR2 SYDVKM. This CDR3 has 14 residues. The CDR3 bases are TGTGCCAGCAGTCTAAGGACGAGCACAGATACGCAGTATTTT. This encodes CASSLRTSTDTQYF. The variable domain in full, completed from reference TRBV28 and TRBJ2-3, reads DVKVTQSSRYLVKRTGEKVFLECVQDMDHENMFWYRQDPGLGLRLIYFSYDVKMKEKGDIPEGYSVSREKKERFSLILESASTNQTSMYLCASSLRTSTDTQYFGPGTRLTVL.

As concerns this clone: One end of the junction is discordant with germline, which a read error may explain. The CDR3 DNA reads as TGTGCCACCAGCAGAGACACAGGTACGCAGTATTTT. Residues: CATSRDTGTQYF. This chain links TRBV15 with TRBJ2-3; possibly TRBD1 for D (5 bases). Germline lookup yields CDR1 LNHNV and CDR2 YYDKDF (reference sequence). The CDR3 is made up of 12 amino acids. The full variable domain, in which reference TRBV15 and TRBJ2-3 provide the parts outside the CDR3, is DAMVIQNPRYQVTQFGKPVTLSCSQTLNHNVMYWYQQKSSQAPKLLFHYYDKDFNNEADTPDNFQSRRPNTSFCFLDIRSPGLGDTAMYLCATSRDTGTQYFGPGTRLTVL.

V is TRBV4-1 and J is TRBJ2-7, with 8 nucleotides matching TRBD2. V shed 0 bases, J shed 3 bases, and the junction held 10 bases outside the gene matches. The CDR3 runs 17 residues. Germline V gene data show CDR1 as MGHRA and CDR2 as YSYEKL. CDR3 amino acids: CASSQEGSGGPYYEQYF. The CDR3 nucleotides read TGCGCCAGCAGCCAAGAGGGATCGGGGGGGCCCTACTACGAGCAGTACTTC.

The V gene is TRBV6-5, the J gene TRBJ2-5, with D maybe TRBD1 (6 bases). V was pared by 4 bases and J by 4 bases, with 10 bases between. There are 13 residues in the CDR3. From germline, CDR1 is MNHEY and CDR2 SVGAGI. The DNA for the CDR3 is TGTGCCAGCAGTTCCCCCAGGGGAGAGACCCAGTACTTC. Translating it yields CASSSPRGETQYF.

This rearrangement joins TRBV15 to TRBJ2-1; the D gene is possibly TRBD2 (5 bases). V lost 0 bases and J 8 bases, leaving 23 bases between the germline ends. The CDR3 spans 18 residues. The V gene's germline CDR1 is LNHNV and CDR2 YYDKDF (reference sequence). CDR3 in DNA: TGTGCCACCAGCAGAGAATCGGTGGCTAGAGGGATTACGGATGAGCAGTTCTTC. Its protein product is CATSRESVARGITDEQFF.

The chain joins TRBV5-6 to TRBJ2-7; D ambiguous. CDR3 size: 13 residues. Germline CDR1 is SGHDT and CDR2 is YYEEEE. The V end lost 4 bases, the J end lost 7 bases, and 15 bases lay between the germline ends. The CDR3 sequence: CASSIKTGWEQYF. As DNA, the CDR3 is TGTGCCAGCAGCATTAAGACGGGCTGGGAGCAGTACTTC.

The chain joins TRBV27 to TRBJ2-7; 9 bases are shared with TRBD1. V was pared by 0 bases and J by 2 bases, with 2 bases of the junction left unmatched. The germline gives CDR1 MNHEY, CDR2 SMNVEV (reference sequence). This CDR3 has 15 residues. The CDR3 protein is CASSLSGTGPYEQYF. As DNA, the CDR3 is TGTGCCAGCAGTTTATCCGGGACAGGGCCCTACGAGCAGTACTTC.

In this sample, this clone turned up a few times. The rearrangement links TRBV11-3 to TRBJ2-2; TRBD2 matches 7 bases. The CDR3 loop spans 16 amino acids. With 2 bases clipped from V and 7 bases from J, the junction kept 10 bases outside the gene matches. Germline loops: CDR1 SGHNT, CDR2 YENEEA. The CDR3 loop is CASSLNAGVRSGELFF. CDR3 coding DNA: TGTGCCAGCAGCTTAAATGCGGGAGTTCGGAGCGGGGAGCTGTTTTTT. The variable domain in full, completed from reference TRBV11-3 and TRBJ2-2, reads EAGVVQSPRYKIIEKKQPVAFWCNPISGHNTLYWYLQNLGQGPELLIRYENEEAVDDSQLPKDRFSAERLKGVDSTLKIQPAELGDSAVYLCASSLNAGVRSGELFFGEGSRLTVL.

J is TRBJ1-4 and V is TRBV6-6; maybe TRBD1 (6 bases). CDR1 is MNHNY, CDR2 SVGAGI, per germline (reference sequence). This CDR3 spans 16 amino acids. Deletions cut 0 bases from V and 5 bases from J, with 13 bases between. DNA of the CDR3: TGTGCCAGCAGTTACTCGAGGGGGGGGGAAAATGAAAAACTGTTTTTT. Translation: CASSYSRGGENEKLFF.

The V gene is TRBV11-2, the J gene TRBJ2-2; unclear D gene. CDR1 is SGHAT, CDR2 FQNNGV, per germline. The CDR3 sequence is 14 residues long. Trimming stripped 3 bases from V and 4 bases from J, with 9 bases between. The CDR3 DNA reads as TGTGCCAGCAGCTTCCAGACAACCACCGGGGAGCTGTTTTTT. It is translated as CASSFQTTTGELFF.

The chain recombines TRBV5-6 with TRBJ2-1; TRBD2 matches 11 bases. Germline lookup yields CDR1 SGHDT and CDR2 YYEEEE. This CDR3 region has 15 residues. Losses at the gene ends were 4 bases for V and 5 bases for J; bases not matched to a gene: 5. The CDR3 DNA follows: TGTGCCAGCAGCGCGGGACTAGCGGAAGACAATGAGCAGTTCTTC. Amino acids: CASSAGLAEDNEQFF.

The chain carries TRBV4-1 and TRBJ2-1; D unresolved. The V and J ends lost 3 bases and 0 bases respectively, with 9 bases between them. Germline assignment: CDR1 MGHRA and CDR2 YSYEKL. This CDR3 comprises 15 residues. The CDR3 coding sequence is TGCGCCAGCAGCCAGTACACCTACTCCTACAATGAGCAGTTCTTC. This gives the protein CASSQYTYSYNEQFF.

The genes are TRBV27 and TRBJ2-7, with TRBD2 matching over 7 bases. V gave up 4 bases and J gave up 4 bases; unmatched junction bases: 13. Germline V CDR1 and CDR2: MNHEY, SMNVEV (reference sequence). This CDR3 comprises 16 residues. For the CDR3, the DNA is TGTGCCAGCAGTTCACCTCGGGGCGGGAGTACGTACGAGCAGTACTTC. It is translated as CASSSPRGGSTYEQYF.